The next 26 T cell receptor beta chains were all read from a single sample in a study of T-cell reconstitution after alpha-beta-depleted transplantation in children. During its preparation, the TCRbeta library received unique molecular identifiers. TCRdb reanalysed the PCR reads using MiXCR and keeps one entry per CDR3 protein. This sample has around 300,000 distinct CDR3 sequences, with 23% found just once. The sample was PBMCs, mostly from graft donor cells, taken 180 days after TCRalphabeta/CD19-depleted stem cell transplant. These receptors were taken from a male patient between 10 and 17 years old who had a stem cell transplant for acute lymphoblastic leukemia, so the T cells may come from the graft donor.

The rearrangement uses TRBV7-9 and TRBJ2-5, with unresolved D. CDR1 SEHNR and CDR2 FQNEAQ come from the germline V gene (reference sequence). The CDR3 runs to 13 residues. Trimming cost V 5 bases and J 3 bases, with 10 bases left between them. The CDR3 region is CASSPTIEETQYF. CDR3 nucleotide sequence: TGTGCCAGCAGCCCTACAATAGAAGAGACCCAGTACTTC.

This rearrangement joins TRBV19 to TRBJ2-1; 13 bases line up with TRBD2. CDR1 is LNHDA and CDR2 is SQIVND in the germline V gene (reference sequence). This CDR3 spans 14 amino acids. Unmatched junction bases numbered 10, after V lost 11 bases and J lost 9 bases. The CDR3 DNA sequence: TGTGCCTCTCGACGGGGACTAGCGGGAATTGAGCAGTTCTTC. Its translation: CASRRGLAGIEQFF. Looking up the rest from reference TRBV19 and TRBJ2-1 gives the full variable domain: DGGITQSPKYLFRKEGQNVTLSCEQNLNHDAMYWYRQDPGQGLRLIYYSQIVNDFQKGDIAEGYSVSREKKESFPLTVTSAQKNPTAFYLCASRRGLAGIEQFFGPGTRLTVL.

The chain is built from TRBV18 and TRBJ1-2; D is undetermined. The V gene lost 1 base and the J gene lost 3 bases, with 9 bases spanning the gap. This CDR3 is 14 amino acids long. CDR1 KGHSH and CDR2 LQKENI come from the germline V gene. The CDR3, as DNA: TGTGCCAGCTCACCACTAGGGAAGGACTATGGCTACACCTTC. Amino acid sequence: CASSPLGKDYGYTF.

The V and J genes are TRBV10-3 and TRBJ2-1; 7 nucleotides agree with TRBD2. J was trimmed by 6 bases and V by 4 bases; bases with no gene match: 3. The germline V gene has CDR1 ENHRY and CDR2 SYGVKD. This CDR3 spans 13 amino acids. CDR3 in amino acids: CAISGGGGNEQFF. As DNA, the CDR3 is TGTGCCATCAGTGGGGGGGGTGGCAATGAGCAGTTCTTC.

A few counts support this clonotype. The chain is built from TRBV15 and TRBJ2-3; TRBD1 aligns across 7 bases. The CDR3 is made up of 17 amino acids. Germline V CDR1 and CDR2: LNHNV, YYDKDF (reference sequence). V shed 5 bases and J 6 bases; nucleotides not matched to a gene: 17. The CDR3 bases are TGTGCCACCAGCGCTACGAACAGGGGCTTAATTCAGGATACGCAGTATTTT. Encoded protein: CATSATNRGLIQDTQYF.

There are a few counts of this clonotype. The chain combines TRBV4-2 with TRBJ1-3, with 7 bases matching TRBD1. Germline V gives CDR1 LGHNA, CDR2 YNFKEQ. The CDR3 totals 16 residues. Trimming at V came to 2 bases and at J to 0 bases, leaving 4 bases not matched to a gene. The CDR3 nucleotides are TGTGCCAGCAGCCAACCTACAGGGGACTCTGGAAACACCATATATTTT. Translation: CASSQPTGDSGNTIYF.

The CDR3 DNA sequence: TGCAGTGCAACTACTAGCGGGAGGCCGGATACGCAGTATTTT. It translates to CSATTSGRPDTQYF. The chain is built from TRBV20-1 and TRBJ2-3; 12 bases agree with TRBD2. Germline V gene sequence: CDR1 DFQATT, CDR2 SNEGSKA (reference sequence). The ends lost 6 bases at V and 6 bases at J; junction bases unmatched: 7. The CDR3 length is 14 residues.

The V and J genes are TRBV10-2 and TRBJ1-2; D perhaps matches TRBD1 (5 bases). The CDR3 sequence is 14 residues long. The V gene lost 4 bases and the J gene lost 4 bases, with 13 bases spanning the gap. The germline gives CDR1 WSHSY, CDR2 SAAADI. CDR3 in amino acids: CASSADSTGYGYTF. The CDR3 region has the DNA TGCGCCAGCAGTGCCGACAGTACGGGCTATGGCTACACCTTC.

The chain combines TRBV3-1 with TRBJ1-2; TRBD1 matches at 7 bases. Losses at the gene ends were 3 bases for V and 3 bases for J; bases not matched to a gene: 10. The CDR3 spans 16 residues. Germline-derived CDR1 and CDR2 are LGHDT and YNNKEL (reference sequence). The DNA for the CDR3 is TGTGCCAGCAGCCATCGACAGGGTGCCGTGGACTATGGCTACACCTTC. It codes for CASSHRQGAVDYGYTF.

This clonotype turned up a few times. The V call is TRBV7-9, the J call TRBJ2-3; the D call may be TRBD1 or TRBD2 (5 bases each). Germline assignment: CDR1 SEHNR and CDR2 FQNEAQ (reference sequence). This CDR3 region has 15 residues. The V end was cut by 2 bases, the J end by 1 base, with 10 bases between. CDR3 protein: CASSLWDRRTDTQYF. Written as DNA, the CDR3 is TGTGCCAGCAGCTTATGGGACCGCCGCACAGATACGCAGTATTTT. The variable domain in full, completed from reference TRBV7-9 and TRBJ2-3, reads DTGVSQNPRHKITKRGQNVTFRCDPISEHNRLYWYRQTLGQGPEFLTYFQNEAQLEKSRLLSDRFSAERPKGSFSTLEIQRTEQGDSAMYLCASSLWDRRTDTQYFGPGTRLTVL.

This clonotype was recorded a few times. V and J are TRBV7-9 and TRBJ1-5; D is undetermined. The V end lost 4 bases, the J end lost 7 bases, and 11 bases lay between the germline ends. The CDR3 covers 13 residues. CDR1 is SEHNR, CDR2 FQNEAQ, per germline (reference sequence). The CDR3 DNA reads TGTGCCAGCAGCTGGCAGTGGGGACAGCCCCAGCATTTT. Translating gives CASSWQWGQPQHF.

V usage is TRBV27 and J usage is TRBJ2-3; tentative D call: TRBD1 (6 bases). With 5 bases removed from V and 2 bases from J, the gap between germline ends came to 17 bases. Per the germline V gene, CDR1 is MNHEY and CDR2 is SMNVEV (reference sequence). The CDR3 is made up of 16 amino acids. CDR3 nucleotides: TGTGCCAGCAGTCCCCCCCCGGGACATCTCACAGATACGCAGTATTTT. Its protein product is CASSPPPGHLTDTQYF.

J is TRBJ2-7 and V is TRBV10-3; D remains ambiguous. The CDR3 runs to 12 residues. Trimming stripped 4 bases from V and 2 bases from J, with 6 bases between. Germline V gene sequence: CDR1 ENHRY, CDR2 SYGVKD. CDR3 loop: CAISGATYEQYF. The CDR3 coding sequence is TGTGCCATCAGTGGGGCGACCTACGAGCAGTACTTC.

This chain connects TRBV12-3 or TRBV12-4 to TRBJ2-1; possible D gene TRBD1, 6 bases. Trimming cost V 5 bases and J 0 bases, with 8 bases left between them. There are 14 residues in the CDR3. The CDR3, as DNA: TGTGCCAGCAGTACAGGGAGCTCCTACAATGAGCAGTTCTTC. This codes for CASSTGSSYNEQFF.

This clonotype appeared a few times. The chain has TRBV11-2 and TRBJ2-7; the D is unclear. Germline V gene sequence: CDR1 SGHAT, CDR2 FQNNGV. The CDR3 runs to 12 residues. Trimming removed 5 bases at V and 5 bases at J, with 10 bases between. CDR3 in amino acids: CASSPRRNEQYF. The CDR3 region has the DNA TGTGCCAGCAGCCCCCGGAGAAACGAGCAGTACTTC.

CDR3 loop: CSALTGGGDYGYTF. The CDR3 nucleotides read TGCAGTGCGTTGACAGGGGGCGGCGACTATGGCTACACCTTC. This chain connects TRBV20-1 to TRBJ1-2, with 10 bases lining up with TRBD1. The V and J ends lost 6 bases and 3 bases, in that order; junction bases with no gene match: 7. This CDR3 is 14 amino acids long. Germline assignment: CDR1 DFQATT and CDR2 SNEGSKA (reference sequence).

CDR3 DNA sequence: TGCGCCAGCAGCCTTTGGGCTAGCGGGAGCTCCTACGAGCAGTACTTC. This encodes CASSLWASGSSYEQYF. The chain carries TRBV5-1 and TRBJ2-7, with 10 positions matching TRBD2. Trimming cost V 4 bases and J 0 bases; bases outside gene matches: 7. Germline V lookup: CDR1 SGHRS, CDR2 YFSETQ. This CDR3 is built from 16 residues. Full variable domain (missing parts from reference TRBV5-1 and TRBJ2-7): KAGVTQTPRYLIKTRGQQVTLSCSPISGHRSVSWYQQTPGQGLQFLFEYFSETQRNKGNFPGRFSGRQFSNSRSEMNVSTLELGDSALYLCASSLWASGSSYEQYFGPGTRLTVT.

The chain is built from TRBV7-2 and TRBJ2-4, with D possibly matching TRBD1 (6 bases). Trimming stripped 5 bases from V and 8 bases from J, with 19 bases between. The CDR3 spans 15 residues. Germline CDR1 SGHTA, CDR2 FQGNSA. The CDR3 DNA reads as TGTGCCAGCAGCCTGTACAGGGAGCTCGAGGACATTCAGTACTTC. It specifies CASSLYRELEDIQYF.

The chain carries TRBV6-5 and TRBJ2-7; 11 bases are a match to TRBD1. V gave up 0 bases and J gave up 1 base; unmatched junction bases: 2. Germline CDR1 reads MNHEY; CDR2 reads SVGAGI. The CDR3 spans 16 residues. The CDR3 loop is CASSYSGQGGSYEQYF. CDR3 nucleotide sequence: TGTGCCAGCAGTTACTCGGGACAGGGGGGATCCTACGAGCAGTACTTC.

This clonotype has ten or more counts. The chain recombines TRBV29-1 with TRBJ1-2; 7 bases are shared with TRBD1. The CDR3 has 14 residues. CDR1 is SQVTM and CDR2 is ANQGSEA in the germline V gene. The ends lost 0 bases at V and 5 bases at J; junction bases unmatched: 6. DNA for the CDR3: TGCAGCGTTGAAGATCCGGGACAGCTGTATGGCTACACCTTC. Translation: CSVEDPGQLYGYTF.

This clonotype was counted between two and nine times. The gene calls are TRBV5-1 and TRBJ2-1; 14 positions agree with TRBD2. The CDR3 runs to 19 residues. The junction had 9 bases not matched to a gene; V was cut back by 4 bases and J by 0 bases. Germline CDR1 is SGHRS and CDR2 is YFSETQ. CDR3 DNA sequence: TGCGCCAGCAGCCCGAGACTAGCGGGAGGGCCCCACTCCTACAATGAGCAGTTCTTC. Translating it yields CASSPRLAGGPHSYNEQFF. The variable domain in full, completed from reference TRBV5-1 and TRBJ2-1, reads KAGVTQTPRYLIKTRGQQVTLSCSPISGHRSVSWYQQTPGQGLQFLFEYFSETQRNKGNFPGRFSGRQFSNSRSEMNVSTLELGDSALYLCASSPRLAGGPHSYNEQFFGPGTRLTVL.

V is TRBV29-1 and J is TRBJ2-5, with D perhaps TRBD2 (5 bases). From germline, CDR1 is SQVTM and CDR2 ANQGSEA. V gave up 5 bases and J gave up 5 bases, with 18 bases separating them. The CDR3 is 14 residues long. This chain's CDR3 is CSVRIATGRETQYF. The CDR3 DNA sequence: TGCAGCGTTCGCATAGCGACCGGGCGTGAGACCCAGTACTTC. The whole variable domain, remainder taken from reference TRBV29-1 and TRBJ2-5, is SAVISQKPSRDICQRGTSLTIQCQVDSQVTMMFWYRQQPGQSLTLIATANQGSEATYESGFVIDKFPISRPNLTFSTLTVSNMSPEDSSIYLCSVRIATGRETQYFGPGTRLLVL.

The J gene is TRBJ2-3, the V gene TRBV6-5; either TRBD1 or TRBD2 may supply D (5 bases each). The CDR3 consists of 15 residues. Trimming removed 0 bases at V and 2 bases at J, with 9 bases between. Germline lookup yields CDR1 MNHEY and CDR2 SVGAGI. The CDR3: CASSYSRDDTDTQYF. CDR3 DNA sequence: TGTGCCAGCAGTTACTCGAGGGACGACACAGATACGCAGTATTTT.

In this sample, this clonotype turned up a few times. The rearrangement uses TRBV3-1 and TRBJ1-2; a possible D gene is TRBD1 (5 bases). The CDR3 runs to 16 residues. The V gene's germline CDR1 is LGHDT and CDR2 YNNKEL (reference sequence). V was shortened by 6 bases and J by 0 bases, with 17 bases between the two germline ends. As DNA, the CDR3 is TGTGCCAGCAGTCATACATTTTTGGGGGCTAACTATGGCTACACCTTC. Translated, it gives CASSHTFLGANYGYTF.

A few counts support this clonotype. The rearrangement uses TRBV12-3 or TRBV12-4 and TRBJ1-2; maybe TRBD1 (5 bases). V was pared by 6 bases and J by 2 bases, with 7 bases between. CDR3 length: 12 residues. The CDR3 DNA reads TGTGCCAGCAGATCAGGGAACTATGGCTACACCTTC. Amino acids: CASRSGNYGYTF.

The chain couples TRBV5-1 to TRBJ2-3; no clear D gene. The germline V gene has CDR1 SGHRS and CDR2 YFSETQ. CDR3 length: 13 amino acids. Trimming took 4 bases from V and 7 from J, leaving 13 bases between them. This chain's CDR3 is CASSPGSGYTQYF. For the CDR3, the DNA is TGCGCCAGCAGCCCCGGGTCGGGTTATACGCAGTATTTT.